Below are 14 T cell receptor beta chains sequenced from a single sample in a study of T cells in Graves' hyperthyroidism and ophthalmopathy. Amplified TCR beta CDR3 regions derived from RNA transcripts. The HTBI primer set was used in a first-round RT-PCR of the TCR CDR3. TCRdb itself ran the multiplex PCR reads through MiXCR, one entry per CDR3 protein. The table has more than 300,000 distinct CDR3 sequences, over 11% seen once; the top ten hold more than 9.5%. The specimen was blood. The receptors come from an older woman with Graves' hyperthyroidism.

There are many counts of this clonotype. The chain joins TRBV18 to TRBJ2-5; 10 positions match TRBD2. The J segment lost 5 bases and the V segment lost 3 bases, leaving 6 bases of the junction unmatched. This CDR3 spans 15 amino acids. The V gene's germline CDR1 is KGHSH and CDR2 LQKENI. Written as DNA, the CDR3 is TGTGCCAGCTCACCTCTAGCGGGAGAGGAGGAGACCCAGTACTTC. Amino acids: CASSPLAGEEETQYF.

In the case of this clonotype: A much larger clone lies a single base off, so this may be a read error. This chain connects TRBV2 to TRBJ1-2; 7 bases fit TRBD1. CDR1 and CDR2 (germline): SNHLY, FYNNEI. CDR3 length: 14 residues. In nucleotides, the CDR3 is TGTGCCTGCAGGGGGGACACCGCTAACTATGGCTACACCTTC. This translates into CACRGDTANYGYTF. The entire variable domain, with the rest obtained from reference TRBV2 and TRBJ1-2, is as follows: EPEVTQTPSHQVTQMGQEVILRCVPISNHLYFYWYRQILGQKVEFLVSFYNNEISEKSEIFDDQFSVERPDGSNFTLKIRSTKLEDSAMYFCACRGDTANYGYTFGSGTRLTVV.

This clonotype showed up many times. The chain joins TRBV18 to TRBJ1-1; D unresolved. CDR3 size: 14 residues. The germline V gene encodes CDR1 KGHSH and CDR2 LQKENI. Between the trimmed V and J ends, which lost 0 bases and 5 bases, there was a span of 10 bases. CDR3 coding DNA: TGTGCCAGCTCACCACCTGCCTCGCCTACTGAAGCTTTCTTT. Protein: CASSPPASPTEAFF.

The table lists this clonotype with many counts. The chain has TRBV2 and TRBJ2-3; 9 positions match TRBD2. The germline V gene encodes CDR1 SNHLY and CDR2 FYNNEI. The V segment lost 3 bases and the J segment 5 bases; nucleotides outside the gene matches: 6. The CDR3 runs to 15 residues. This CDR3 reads CASSEWTSEEDTQYF. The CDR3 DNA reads TGTGCCAGCAGTGAGTGGACTAGCGAGGAAGATACGCAGTATTTT.

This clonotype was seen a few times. The CDR3 loop reads CSASGTNSGNTIYF. In nucleotides, the CDR3 is TGCAGTGCTAGTGGGACAAACTCTGGAAACACCATATATTTT. The rearrangement links TRBV20-1 to TRBJ1-3, with D maybe TRBD1 (6 bases). The V gene's germline CDR1 is DFQATT and CDR2 SNEGSKA (reference sequence). V lost 3 bases and J lost 0, with 9 bases in between. The CDR3 loop spans 14 amino acids.

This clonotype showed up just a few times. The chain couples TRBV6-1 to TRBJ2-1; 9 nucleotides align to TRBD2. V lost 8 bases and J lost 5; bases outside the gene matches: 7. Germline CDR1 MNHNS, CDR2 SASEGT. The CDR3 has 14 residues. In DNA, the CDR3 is TGTGCCAGCGGCCCCAGCGGGAGGCACAATGAGCAGTTCTTC. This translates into CASGPSGRHNEQFF.

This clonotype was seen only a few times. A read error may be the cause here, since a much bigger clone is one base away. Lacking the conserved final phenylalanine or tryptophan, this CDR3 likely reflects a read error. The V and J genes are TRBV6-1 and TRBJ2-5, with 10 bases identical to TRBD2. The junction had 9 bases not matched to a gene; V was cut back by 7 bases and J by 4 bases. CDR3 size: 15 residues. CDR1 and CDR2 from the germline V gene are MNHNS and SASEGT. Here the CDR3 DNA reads TGTGCCAGCACCCCGGGGCTAGCGGGAGCAGAGACCCAGTACCTC. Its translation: CASTPGLAGAETQYL.

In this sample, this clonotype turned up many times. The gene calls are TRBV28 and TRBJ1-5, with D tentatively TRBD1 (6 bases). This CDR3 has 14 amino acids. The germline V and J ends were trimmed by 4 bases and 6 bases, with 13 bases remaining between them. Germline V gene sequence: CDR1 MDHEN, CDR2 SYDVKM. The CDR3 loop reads CASSSQGLGQPQHF. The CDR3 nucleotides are TGTGCCAGCAGTTCGCAGGGGTTGGGTCAGCCCCAGCATTTT. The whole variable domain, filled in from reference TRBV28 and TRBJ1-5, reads DVKVTQSSRYLVKRTGEKVFLECVQDMDHENMFWYRQDPGLGLRLIYFSYDVKMKEKGDIPEGYSVSREKKERFSLILESASTNQTSMYLCASSSQGLGQPQHFGDGTRLSIL.

The CDR3 spells CATSRTGAVEPQHF. The CDR3, as DNA: TGTGCCACCAGTCGTACGGGGGCGGTGGAGCCCCAGCATTTT. The chain carries TRBV24-1 and TRBJ1-5, with D perhaps TRBD1 (6 bases). This CDR3 has 14 residues. Deletions cut 6 bases from V and 8 bases from J, with 16 bases between. Germline assignment: CDR1 KGHDR and CDR2 SFDVKD.

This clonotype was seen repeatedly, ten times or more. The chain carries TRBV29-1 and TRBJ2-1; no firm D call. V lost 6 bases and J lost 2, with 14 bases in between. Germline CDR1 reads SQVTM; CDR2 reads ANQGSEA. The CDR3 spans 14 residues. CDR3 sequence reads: CSVGAQVPYNEQFF. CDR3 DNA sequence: TGCAGCGTCGGAGCCCAGGTCCCCTACAATGAGCAGTTCTTC.

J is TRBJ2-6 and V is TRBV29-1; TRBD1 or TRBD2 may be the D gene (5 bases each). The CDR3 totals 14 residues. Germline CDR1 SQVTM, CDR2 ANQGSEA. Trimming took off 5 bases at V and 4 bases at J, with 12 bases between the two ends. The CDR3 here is CSVIGAGGANVLTF. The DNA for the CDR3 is TGCAGCGTTATCGGGGCTGGGGGGGCCAACGTCCTGACTTTC.

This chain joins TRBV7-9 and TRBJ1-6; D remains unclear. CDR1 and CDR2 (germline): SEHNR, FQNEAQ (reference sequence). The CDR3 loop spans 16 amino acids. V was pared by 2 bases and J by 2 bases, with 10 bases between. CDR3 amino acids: CASSLSPVAYNSPLHF. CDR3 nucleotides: TGTGCCAGCAGCTTATCGCCCGTGGCCTATAATTCACCCCTCCACTTT.

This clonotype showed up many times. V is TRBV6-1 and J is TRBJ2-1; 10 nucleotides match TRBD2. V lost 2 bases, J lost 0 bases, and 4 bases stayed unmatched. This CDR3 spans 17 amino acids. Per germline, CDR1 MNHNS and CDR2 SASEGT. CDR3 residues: CASSEKLAGSSYNEQFF. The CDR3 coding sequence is TGTGCCAGCAGTGAAAAACTAGCGGGGAGCTCCTACAATGAGCAGTTCTTC.

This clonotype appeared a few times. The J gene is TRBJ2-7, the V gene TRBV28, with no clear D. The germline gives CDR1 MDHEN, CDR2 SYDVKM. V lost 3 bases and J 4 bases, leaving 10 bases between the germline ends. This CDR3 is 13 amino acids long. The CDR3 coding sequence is TGTGCCAGCAGTTTCCAGACACCGTACGAGCAGTACTTC. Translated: CASSFQTPYEQYF.